Listed below are T cell receptor beta chains from one sample, sequenced in a study of cytomegalovirus exposure and HLA in healthy donors. This table comes from immunoSEQ multiplex PCR, and its TCRdb copy is limited to in-frame clones, with some not included. This table holds 250,000 or so clones, about 80% found once. Sample: PBMCs. The receptors originated from a woman between 55 and 75 years old in good health and CMV-seropositive. Each CDR3 is given with its conserved first and last residue. D genes are given only for firm matches. The size entry is marked missing in some rows and otherwise reads once, few, many or a size class.

j_call	v_call	d_call	clone_size	cdr3_aa	cdr3_nt
TRBJ1-1	TRBV18	NA	NA	CASSGQLNTEAFF	TGTGCCAGCTCAGGACAGTTAAACACTGAAGCTTTCTTT
TRBJ2-7	TRBV2	NA	NA	CASRETLTGEQYF	TGTGCCAGCAGGGAAACCCTGACAGGCGAGCAGTACTTC
TRBJ2-3	TRBV7-3	NA	NA	CASSQISGGTDTQYF	TGTGCCAGCAGCCAAATATCGGGGGGCACAGATACGCAGTATTTT
TRBJ2-2	TRBV19	TRBD1	once	CASKRTGGGRTGELFF	TGTGCCAGTAAACGGACAGGGGGCGGTCGGACCGGGGAGCTGTTTTTT
TRBJ2-2	TRBV7-3	TRBD1	NA	CASSLGDRETGELFF	TGTGCCAGCAGCTTAGGCGACAGGGAAACTGGGGAGCTGTTTTTT
TRBJ2-3	TRBV28	NA	NA	CASTPGGVPITDTQYF	TGTGCCAGCACCCCCGGAGGCGTCCCAATCACAGATACGCAGTATTTT
TRBJ1-1	TRBV5-1	TRBD1	NA	CASSDRGGVDTEAFF	TGCGCCAGCAGCGACAGGGGGGGTGTCGACACTGAAGCTTTCTTT
TRBJ2-7	TRBV2	NA	NA	CAIQVVSYEQYF	TGTGCCATTCAGGTAGTCTCCTACGAGCAGTACTTC
TRBJ1-1	TRBV27	NA	once	CASSLTLGTEAAFF	TGTGCCAGCAGTTTAACCCTCGGTACAGAAGCAGCTTTCTTT
TRBJ2-7	TRBV28	NA	NA	CASSLGRNTYEQYF	TGTGCCAGCAGTTTAGGCAGGAATACCTACGAGCAGTACTTC
TRBJ2-7	TRBV7-2	NA	NA	CASSPWTPPYEQYF	TGTGCCAGCAGCCCATGGACTCCCCCCTACGAGCAGTACTTC
TRBJ2-6	TRBV7-2	TRBD1	NA	CASSPHGGQGFSGANVLTF	TGTGCCAGCAGCCCCCACGGCGGACAGGGCTTCTCTGGGGCCAACGTCCTGACTTTC
TRBJ1-1	TRBV7-2	TRBD1	NA	CASSPGQGATEAFF	TGTGCCAGCAGCCCTGGGCAGGGGGCGACTGAAGCTTTCTTT
TRBJ2-2	TRBV19	NA	NA	CASNPFPRVSTGELFF	TGTGCCAGTAATCCTTTCCCTCGGGTGAGCACCGGGGAGCTGTTTTTT
TRBJ1-1	TRBV18	NA	few	CASSSGTMNTEAFF	TGTGCCAGCTCCTCGGGAACTATGAACACTGAAGCTTTCTTT
TRBJ2-3	TRBV10-2	TRBD1	NA	CASSEGGQGAPDTQYF	TGCGCCAGCAGTGAAGGTGGACAGGGGGCGCCAGATACGCAGTATTTT
TRBJ1-5	TRBV7-2	TRBD1	NA	CASSPTGGGQPQHF	TGTGCCAGCAGCCCCACAGGGGGAGGTCAGCCCCAGCATTTT
TRBJ2-3	TRBV5-1	TRBD2	NA	CASSFRLAGGTDTQYF	TGCGCCAGCAGCTTCCGGCTAGCGGGAGGCACAGATACGCAGTATTTT
TRBJ2-2	TRBV7-9	TRBD1	NA	CSSSLGTGSPGELFF	TGTTCCAGCAGCTTAGGGACAGGGAGTCCCGGGGAGCTGTTTTTT
TRBJ1-1	TRBV14	TRBD1	NA	CASSPTPGQGSARTEAFF	TGTGCCAGCAGCCCTACACCGGGACAGGGTTCAGCACGCACTGAAGCTTTCTTT
TRBJ2-2	TRBV7-9	NA	few	CASRVHGSNTGELFF	TGTGCCAGCAGAGTACACGGGAGTAACACCGGGGAGCTGTTTTTT
TRBJ2-3	TRBV5-6	TRBD1	NA	CASSSPGTEVTDTQYF	TGTGCCAGCAGCTCCCCCGGGACAGAGGTCACAGATACGCAGTATTTT
TRBJ2-5	TRBV5-1	TRBD1	NA	CASSWTGDRTSETQYF	TGCGCCAGCAGCTGGACCGGGGACAGGACGAGTGAGACCCAGTACTTC
TRBJ2-7	TRBV7-9	NA	NA	CASSPQGTDEQYF	TGTGCCAGCAGCCCCCAGGGAACCGACGAGCAGTACTTC
TRBJ1-3	TRBV6-6	NA	NA	CASSYTVSGNTIYF	TGTGCCAGCAGTTACACAGTCTCTGGAAACACCATATATTTT
TRBJ2-5	TRBV28	NA	NA	CASRMAGQETQYF	TGTGCCAGCAGGATGGCGGGGCAAGAGACCCAGTACTTC
TRBJ2-5	TRBV7-9	NA	NA	CASSFQIQETQYF	TGTGCCAGCAGCTTCCAAATCCAAGAGACCCAGTACTTC
TRBJ1-1	TRBV28	NA	NA	CASSFLGRGTEAFF	TGTGCCAGCAGTTTCCTGGGGAGGGGCACTGAAGCTTTCTTT
TRBJ1-5	TRBV19	TRBD1	NA	CASKLGTGGSLGNQPQHF	TGTGCCAGCAAACTCGGGACAGGGGGATCTCTGGGCAATCAGCCCCAGCATTTT
TRBJ2-4	TRBV7-2	NA	NA	CASSVTGSKNIQYF	TGTGCCAGCAGCGTAACAGGGTCCAAAAACATTCAGTACTTC
TRBJ2-1	TRBV5-4	TRBD2	NA	CASSPGGTSGYNEQFF	TGTGCCAGCAGCCCCGGGGGGACTAGCGGATACAATGAGCAGTTCTTC
TRBJ2-3	TRBV5-1	TRBD2	NA	CASSLVGLGGDTQYF	TGCGCCAGCAGCTTGGTGGGACTAGGAGGGGATACGCAGTATTTT
TRBJ1-2	TRBV5-1	TRBD1	NA	CASRLFRDRDSYTF	TGCGCCAGCAGGCTTTTTCGGGACAGGGATAGCTACACCTTC
TRBJ2-2	TRBV30	NA	NA	CAWSVSVFTGELFF	TGTGCCTGGAGTGTGTCTGTATTCACCGGGGAGCTGTTTTTT
TRBJ2-4	TRBV27	NA	NA	CASSLSWHPLAKNIQYF	TGTGCCAGCAGTTTATCGTGGCACCCTTTAGCCAAAAACATTCAGTACTTC
TRBJ1-5	TRBV6-6	NA	NA	CASSYATASNQPQHF	TGTGCCAGCAGTTATGCTACAGCTAGCAATCAGCCCCAGCATTTT
TRBJ2-3	TRBV27	NA	NA	CASKPSRLDTQYF	TGTGCCAGCAAACCTAGCAGACTAGATACGCAGTATTTT
TRBJ1-5	TRBV28	TRBD1	NA	CASSRNRGWNQPQHF	TGTGCCAGCAGCCGGAACAGGGGATGGAATCAGCCCCAGCATTTT
TRBJ2-2	TRBV7-7	TRBD2	NA	CASSLSPRGRGDTGELFF	TGTGCTAGCAGCCTTAGCCCCCGGGGGCGGGGGGACACCGGGGAGCTGTTTTTT
TRBJ2-1	TRBV5-6	NA	NA	CASSLDRVVNEQFF	TGTGCCAGCAGCTTGGACAGGGTGGTAAATGAGCAGTTCTTC
TRBJ1-2	TRBV10-3	NA	once	CAISETKELSNYGYTF	TGTGCCATCAGTGAAACGAAGGAGTTATCTAACTATGGCTACACCTTC
TRBJ2-7	TRBV6-5	TRBD2	many	CASSSRASGRVYEQYF	TGTGCCAGCAGTTCCCGGGCTAGCGGGAGGGTCTACGAGCAGTACTTC
TRBJ2-7	TRBV2	TRBD2	few	CASSTGIAGLYEQYF	TGTGCCAGCAGCACCGGGATAGCGGGCCTCTACGAGCAGTACTTC
TRBJ1-5	TRBV4-1	NA	NA	CASSQDPASNQPQHF	TGCGCCAGCAGCCAAGATCCCGCGTCCAATCAGCCCCAGCATTTT
TRBJ1-2	TRBV7-9	NA	NA	CASSTPNYGYTF	TGTGCCAGCAGCACTCCTAACTATGGCTACACCTTC
TRBJ2-1	TRBV9	TRBD2	few	CASSVDSGSFGEQFF	TGTGCCAGCAGCGTTGATAGCGGGAGTTTCGGTGAGCAGTTCTTC
TRBJ1-2	TRBV19	NA	NA	CASSMGHVGYLGYGYTF	TGTGCCAGTAGTATGGGACATGTTGGCTACTTGGGGTATGGCTACACCTTC
TRBJ2-3	TRBV7-9	NA	NA	CASNIGGSGVGSTF	TGTGCCAGCAACATTGGGGGGTCGGGGGTCGGGAGTACATTT
TRBJ1-2	TRBV5-1	NA	NA	CASSLASGGRERNYGYTF	TGCGCCAGCAGCTTGGCATCCGGCGGACGGGAGAGGAACTATGGCTACACCTTC
TRBJ1-1	TRBV28	NA	NA	CASRLQENTEAFF	TGTGCCAGCAGGCTACAGGAAAACACTGAAGCTTTCTTT
TRBJ1-5	TRBV27	NA	NA	CASSGDGAANQPQHF	TGTGCCAGCAGTGGTGACGGAGCCGCGAATCAGCCCCAGCATTTT
TRBJ2-5	TRBV30	NA	NA	CAWTGGTWFNQETQYF	TGTGCCTGGACAGGGGGGACATGGTTTAACCAAGAGACCCAGTACTTC